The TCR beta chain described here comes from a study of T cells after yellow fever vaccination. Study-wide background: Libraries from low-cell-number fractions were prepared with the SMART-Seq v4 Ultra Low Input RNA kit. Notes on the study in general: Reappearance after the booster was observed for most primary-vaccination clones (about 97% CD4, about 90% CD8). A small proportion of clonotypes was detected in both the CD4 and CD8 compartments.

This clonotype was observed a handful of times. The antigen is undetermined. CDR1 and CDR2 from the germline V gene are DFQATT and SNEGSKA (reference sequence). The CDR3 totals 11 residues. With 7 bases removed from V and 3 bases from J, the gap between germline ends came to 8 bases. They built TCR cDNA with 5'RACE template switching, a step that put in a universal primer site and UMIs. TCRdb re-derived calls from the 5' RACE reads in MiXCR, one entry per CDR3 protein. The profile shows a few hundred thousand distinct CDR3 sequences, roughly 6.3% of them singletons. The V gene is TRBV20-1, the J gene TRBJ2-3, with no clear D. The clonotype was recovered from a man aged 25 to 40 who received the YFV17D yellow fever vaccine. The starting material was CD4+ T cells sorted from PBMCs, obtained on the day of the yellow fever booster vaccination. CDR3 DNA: TGCAGTGAAAGGGCAACAGATACGCAGTATTTT. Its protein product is CSERATDTQYF.